This TCR beta chain was captured by sequencing in a study of regulatory T cells in long-lasting Graves disease. Germline CDR1 is LGHDT and CDR2 is YNNKEL (reference sequence). The CDR3 totals 14 residues. The germline V and J ends were trimmed by 8 bases and 8 bases, with 21 bases remaining between them. Time point indicated: newly diagnosed GD, antithyroid drugs for less than 3 months. PBMCs were the source of the RNA used for TCR sequencing. Researchers made TCR beta libraries by using iRepertoire HTBI primers and running Arm-PCR on CDR3 regions. One entry per CDR3 protein, called by TCRdb with MiXCR from the multiplex PCR reads. Here the sample spans roughly 360,000 distinct CDR3 sequences, 12% being singletons. These data were also filed under a second study, of T cells in Graves' hyperthyroidism and ophthalmopathy.

The starting material was peripheral blood mononuclear cells (PBMCs), obtained at new diagnosis, from a patient treated with antithyroid drugs. The V gene is TRBV3-1, the J gene TRBJ1-2; the D gene is possibly TRBD1 (5 bases). The clonotype was recovered from a woman aged 18-29 years with Graves disease. CDR3 DNA: TGTGCCAGCGGCCTGACCGGGACTAAAAGAGGCTACACCTTC. Residues: CASGLTGTKRGYTF.